This T cell receptor (beta chain) emerged from a study of cytomegalovirus exposure and HLA in healthy donors. The V gene's germline CDR1 is SGHRS and CDR2 YFSETQ. The CDR3 runs 15 residues. V lost 3 bases, J lost 7 bases, and 9 bases stayed unmatched. PCR primers comprised 60 Vbeta and 13 Jbeta primers. Sequencing was performed with immunoSEQ multiplex PCR; in TCRdb, only in-frame clones are kept and a portion is missing. The sample contains fewer than 200,000 clones, roughly 80% of which appear only once. This clonotype originated in a man aged 35-49 years in good health and CMV-seropositive. The sample was PBMCs. The V call is TRBV5-1, the J call TRBJ2-7, with 11 bases that match TRBD1. In nucleotides, the CDR3 is TGCGCCAGCAGCTCGGGACAGGGGGGAATCAGGGAGCAGTACTTC. Its protein is CASSSGQGGIREQYF.